What follows are 8 T cell receptor beta chains derived from one specimen sequenced in a study of chemoradiotherapy in HPV16-positive cancers. Assay: immunoSEQ multiplex PCR; the TCRdb copy retains only in-frame clones and omits some. Among some 9,700 clones, 78% were seen once, and the ten largest hold about 9.1%. This material was obtained from a patient who underwent chemoradiotherapy. All receptors derive from a human donor with HPV-associated anogenital cancer.

The chain recombines TRBV5-6 with TRBJ1-1; a weak D match, TRBD1 (5 bases). The germline V and J ends were trimmed by 5 bases and 3 bases, with 11 bases remaining between them. The CDR3 is made up of 13 amino acids. Germline values: CDR1 SGHDT, CDR2 YYEEEE. CDR3: CASRRGRDTEAFF. Written as DNA, the CDR3 is TGTGCCAGCAGGAGGGGTAGGGACACTGAAGCTTTCTTT.

The chain carries TRBV10-2 and TRBJ2-3; D not resolved. Trimming removed 5 bases from V and 7 bases from J, with 13 bases in between. Looked up from germline, CDR1 is WSHSY and CDR2 is SAAADI. This CDR3 contains 13 residues. CDR3 loop: CASSPGTPYTQYF. The CDR3, as DNA: TGCGCCAGCAGTCCAGGAACCCCATATACGCAGTATTTT.

The chain employs TRBV28 and TRBJ1-2, with D perhaps matching TRBD1 (6 bases). The length of the CDR3 is 14 residues. V was shortened by 10 bases and J by 2 bases, with 17 bases between the two germline ends. Germline V gene sequence: CDR1 MDHEN, CDR2 SYDVKM. In nucleotides, the CDR3 is TGTGCCACCCAATCTCACAGGGACAACTATGGCTACACCTTC. Translation: CATQSHRDNYGYTF.

V usage is TRBV5-1 and J usage is TRBJ2-2; possibly TRBD2 for D (5 bases). Germline CDR1 SGHRS, CDR2 YFSETQ. V lost 5 bases and J 2 bases, leaving 10 bases between the germline ends. The CDR3 contains 14 residues. The CDR3: CASRSDSNTGELFF. The CDR3 DNA is TGCGCCAGCAGGTCGGACTCAAACACCGGGGAGCTGTTTTTT.

V and J are TRBV5-1 and TRBJ1-4; 8 nucleotides align to TRBD1. This CDR3 has 15 amino acids. The V gene's germline CDR1 is SGHRS and CDR2 YFSETQ. Germline trimming cut 3 bases from V and 7 bases from J; bases unmatched to any gene: 8. As DNA, the CDR3 is TGCGCCAGCAGCTCTGACAGGGGTTCTTTTGAAAAACTGTTTTTT. It translates to CASSSDRGSFEKLFF.

The chain couples TRBV5-1 to TRBJ2-2; D ambiguous. The CDR3 has 16 amino acids. The V gene's germline CDR1 is SGHRS and CDR2 YFSETQ. The V and J ends lost 4 bases and 0 bases respectively, with 13 bases between them. CDR3: CASSPPTPTNTGELFF. The CDR3 coding sequence is TGCGCCAGCAGCCCACCGACACCAACGAACACCGGGGAGCTGTTTTTT.

The rearrangement joins TRBV4-2 to TRBJ2-5, with D maybe TRBD2 (7 bases). V was trimmed by 5 bases and J by 4 bases, leaving 14 bases between them. Germline CDR1 reads LGHNA; CDR2 reads YNFKEQ. CDR3 length equals 14 residues. Here the CDR3 DNA reads TGTGCCAGCAGCTTGGCGGGGGCGGGAGAGACCCAGTACTTC. Amino acids: CASSLAGAGETQYF.

The V gene is TRBV19, the J gene TRBJ2-7, with 10 positions matching TRBD2. The J segment lost 1 base and the V segment lost 2 bases, leaving 2 bases of the junction unmatched. The germline gives CDR1 LNHDA, CDR2 SQIVND (reference sequence). This CDR3 comprises 15 residues. CDR3 in DNA: TGTGCCAGTAGTATAACTAGCGGGGTTTCCTACGAGCAGTACTTC. This codes for CASSITSGVSYEQYF.